The 3 T cell receptor beta chains presented below share a single source sample, sequenced in a study of early stage breast cancer tumors. TCRdb's table, derived via immunoSEQ multiplex PCR, lists solely in-frame clones and lacks some. The sample has about 46,000 clones, around four fifths seen once. Specimen: blood. These receptors all stem from a person in their forties with breast cancer.

The chain links TRBV28 to TRBJ2-3, with 9 bases identical to TRBD2. The CDR3 loop spans 17 amino acids. Looked up from germline, CDR1 is MDHEN and CDR2 is SYDVKM. Unmatched junction bases numbered 8, after V lost 3 bases and J lost 1 base. This CDR3 reads CASSFPRGRAGTDTQYF. CDR3 bases: TGTGCCAGCAGTTTCCCCCGCGGGAGGGCAGGCACAGATACGCAGTATTTT.

This chain links TRBV7-9 with TRBJ1-2; TRBD1 agrees at 8 bases. V lost 6 bases, J lost 5 bases, and 8 bases stayed unmatched. CDR3 length: 14 amino acids. Looked up from germline, CDR1 is SEHNR and CDR2 is FQNEAQ (reference sequence). The CDR3 nucleotides read TGTGCCAGCAGTCCGCCGGGACAGGCGTATGGCTACACCTTC. Translated, it gives CASSPPGQAYGYTF.

The chain links TRBV7-9 to TRBJ2-3; D is unresolved. Germline loops: CDR1 SEHNR, CDR2 FQNEAQ (reference sequence). The V end lost 0 bases, the J end lost 6 bases, and 7 bases lay between the germline ends. This CDR3 is built from 13 residues. The CDR3 bases are TGTGCCAGCAGCTTAGCCGTAGGGGATACGCAGTATTTT. This sequence encodes CASSLAVGDTQYF.